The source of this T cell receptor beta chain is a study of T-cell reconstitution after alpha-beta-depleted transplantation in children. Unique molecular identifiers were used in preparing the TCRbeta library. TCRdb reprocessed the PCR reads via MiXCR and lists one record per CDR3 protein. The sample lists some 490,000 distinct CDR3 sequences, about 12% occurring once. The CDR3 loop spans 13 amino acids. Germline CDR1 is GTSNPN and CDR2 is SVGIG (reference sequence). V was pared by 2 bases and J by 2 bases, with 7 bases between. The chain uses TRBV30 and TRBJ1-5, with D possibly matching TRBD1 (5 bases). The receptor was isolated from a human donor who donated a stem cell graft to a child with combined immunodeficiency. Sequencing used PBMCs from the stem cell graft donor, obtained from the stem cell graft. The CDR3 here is CAWSLTGNQPQHF. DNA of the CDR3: TGTGCCTGGAGTTTGACAGGCAATCAGCCCCAGCATTTT.